This T cell receptor (beta chain) was identified in a study of cytomegalovirus exposure and HLA in healthy donors. V dropped 4 bases and J dropped 3; count of bases not matched to a gene: 3. Germline assignment: CDR1 MGHRA and CDR2 YSYEKL. This CDR3 is 15 amino acids long. Primers included in the PCR were 60 Vbeta and 13 Jbeta primers. Using immunoSEQ multiplex PCR, the repertoire was profiled, and TCRdb retains in-frame clones only, with some absent. The sample consists of about 170,000 clones, 72% of them appearing once. Findings and limits, study-wide: The presence/absence work took it that sequencing depth was about the same across donors. Prior analysis indicated that the majority of TCR beta V segments exhibited productivity approximately 87% or approximately 30% of the time. In vitro, a few CMV-associated chains proved specific for CMV antigens.

Notes on this clone: The antigen remains unidentified.

The specimen sequenced was PBMCs. The sequence came from a human donor in good health. This chain connects TRBV4-1 to TRBJ2-7; 13 bases align to TRBD2. The CDR3 protein is CASSPGTSGDYEQYF. In DNA, the CDR3 is TGCGCCAGCAGCCCCGGGACTAGCGGGGACTACGAGCAGTACTTC.